This T cell receptor (beta chain) emerged from a study of control samples from healthy donors and cancer patients. CDR1 is SGHRS, CDR2 YFSETQ, per germline. CDR3 length: 13 amino acids. Trimming cost V 3 bases and J 10 bases, with 16 bases left between them. In its sample, this clone was seen once. Measured with immunoSEQ multiplex PCR; TCRdb has only the in-frame clones, and not every one. The table includes about 82,000 clones, 90% to 95% detected once. The rearrangement uses TRBV5-1 and TRBJ1-1; TRBD1 might be the D (5 bases). The receptor's source is a woman aged 18-29 years in good health. The specimen was blood. The CDR3 loop is CASSSGTREGAFF. CDR3 nucleotide sequence: TGCGCCAGCAGCTCCGGGACGAGGGAGGGAGCTTTCTTT.